Presented here are 18 T cell receptor beta chains from one specimen sequenced in a study of T-cell reconstitution after alpha-beta-depleted transplantation in children. Preparation of the TCRbeta library was carried out with unique molecular identifiers. MiXCR, run by TCRdb on the PCR reads, gives a single entry per CDR3 protein. This table holds under 250,000 distinct CDR3 sequences, roughly 25% found once. The sequencing used PBMCs, mostly from graft donor cells, collected 360 days after TCRalphabeta/CD19-depleted stem cell transplant. Source of these receptors: a female patient between 2 and 15 years old who had a stem cell transplant for congenital amegakaryocytic thrombocytopenia, so the T cells may come from the graft donor.

V is TRBV3-1 and J is TRBJ1-5; D unresolved. This CDR3 is built from 14 residues. Germline values: CDR1 LGHDT, CDR2 YNNKEL (reference sequence). The germline V and J ends were trimmed by 2 bases and 3 bases, with 8 bases remaining between them. CDR3 in DNA: TGTGCCAGCAGCCAAAGGGCAAACAATCAGCCCCAGCATTTT. The encoded protein is CASSQRANNQPQHF.

The chain combines TRBV2 with TRBJ2-1, with D perhaps matching TRBD1 (5 bases). The germline V gene encodes CDR1 SNHLY and CDR2 FYNNEI. The CDR3 sequence is 15 residues long. V lost 1 base, J lost 4 bases, and 11 bases lay in between. Here the CDR3 reads CASSEGQGGYNEQFF. CDR3 sequence (DNA): TGTGCCAGCAGTGAAGGTCAGGGTGGGTACAATGAGCAGTTCTTC.

The chain carries TRBV12-3 or TRBV12-4 and TRBJ2-3, with 7 bases identical to TRBD2. Trimming cost V 5 bases and J 1 base; bases outside gene matches: 9. This CDR3 has 16 amino acids. The CDR3 bases are TGTGCCAGCAGTGCGGGACTACGGTCCCGCACAGATACGCAGTATTTT. Encoded protein: CASSAGLRSRTDTQYF.

This chain links TRBV20-1 with TRBJ2-4; TRBD1 aligns across 10 bases. There are 13 residues in the CDR3. V shed 7 bases, J shed 4 bases, and the junction held 4 bases outside the gene matches. Germline CDR1 and CDR2: DFQATT and SNEGSKA (reference sequence). CDR3 nucleotides: TGCAGTGTCGACAGGGGGCTTAAAAACATTCAGTACTTC. This sequence encodes CSVDRGLKNIQYF.

The chain uses TRBV2 and TRBJ2-1; TRBD2 matches 12 bases. Trimming removed 11 bases from V and 5 bases from J; junction bases left unmatched: 4. This CDR3 has 13 residues. From germline, CDR1 is SNHLY and CDR2 FYNNEI. The CDR3 is CARGLAGNNEQFF. Written as DNA, the CDR3 is TGTGCCCGCGGACTAGCGGGAAACAATGAGCAGTTCTTC.

This clonotype occurred a few times. The chain employs TRBV12-3 or TRBV12-4 and TRBJ2-5; possibly TRBD1 or TRBD2 for D (5 bases each). Trimming pared 3 bases from V and 1 base from J, leaving 9 bases between. The CDR3 runs 14 residues. In DNA form, the CDR3 reads TGTGCCAGCAGTTTTGGGGGAATCCAAGAGACCCAGTACTTC. It is translated as CASSFGGIQETQYF.

This chain uses TRBV4-3 with TRBJ2-3, with 8 bases aligning to TRBD2. The V gene end was trimmed by 0 bases and the J gene end by 5 bases; junction bases not matched to a gene: 7. CDR1 LGHNA and CDR2 YSLEER come from the germline V gene. The CDR3 length is 16 residues. CDR3 DNA: TGCGCCAGCAGCCAAGAAACTACTAGCGGAGGAGATACGCAGTATTTT. It is translated as CASSQETTSGGDTQYF.

This clonotype was seen only a few times. V is TRBV20-1 and J is TRBJ2-5; 7 bases are a match to TRBD2. The CDR3 length is 13 residues. Per the germline V gene, CDR1 is DFQATT and CDR2 is SNEGSKA (reference sequence). CDR3 in amino acids: CSAGRAVQETQYF. The CDR3 DNA reads TGCAGCGCGGGGAGGGCGGTCCAAGAGACCCAGTACTTC.

The gene calls are TRBV5-1 and TRBJ1-1; D may be TRBD1 (6 bases). The germline V gene encodes CDR1 SGHRS and CDR2 YFSETQ. This CDR3 spans 15 amino acids. V was cut by 0 bases and J by 4 bases, with 13 bases left in between. The CDR3 region has the DNA TGCGCCAGCAGCTTGGGGGGGGCAGTACGCACTGAAGCTTTCTTT. Protein: CASSLGGAVRTEAFF.

The chain recombines TRBV20-1 with TRBJ2-7, with D possibly TRBD1 on 6 matching bases. V lost 4 bases, J lost 6 bases, and 19 bases lay in between. CDR1 DFQATT and CDR2 SNEGSKA come from the germline V gene (reference sequence). The CDR3 loop spans 14 amino acids. CDR3 bases: TGCAGTGCTAAAAAAGACAGGCAGCTGTCCGAGCAGTACTTC. This encodes CSAKKDRQLSEQYF.

The genes are TRBV20-1 and TRBJ1-4; D unclear. This CDR3 is built from 14 residues. Germline V CDR1 and CDR2: DFQATT, SNEGSKA (reference sequence). Deletions cut 0 bases from V and 3 bases from J, with 8 bases between. The DNA of the CDR3 is TGCAGTGCTAGAGATTCGGCAGCTAATGAAAAACTGTTTTTT. This sequence encodes CSARDSAANEKLFF.

At least ten counts were recorded for this clonotype. The rearrangement joins TRBV2 to TRBJ2-1; the match to TRBD2 covers 11 bases. CDR3 length: 13 amino acids. The germline V gene has CDR1 SNHLY and CDR2 FYNNEI. Trimming removed 9 bases from V and 5 bases from J; junction bases left unmatched: 3. This CDR3 reads CARQLAGDNEQFF. In DNA, the CDR3 is TGTGCCAGACAACTAGCGGGGGACAATGAGCAGTTCTTC. The full variable domain, completed using reference TRBV2 and TRBJ2-1, is EPEVTQTPSHQVTQMGQEVILRCVPISNHLYFYWYRQILGQKVEFLVSFYNNEISEKSEIFDDQFSVERPDGSNFTLKIRSTKLEDSAMYFCARQLAGDNEQFFGPGTRLTVL.

This clonotype was seen a handful of times. V gene TRBV7-2 combines with J gene TRBJ2-1, with TRBD2 matching over 10 bases. Germline assignment: CDR1 SGHTA and CDR2 FQGNSA. This CDR3 has 17 amino acids. V trimming: 5 bases; J trimming: 3 bases; junction bases outside the gene matches: 10. The CDR3 spells CASSPRTSGFFYNEQFF. In nucleotides, the CDR3 is TGTGCCAGCAGCCCCCGGACTAGCGGATTTTTCTACAATGAGCAGTTCTTC.

This clonotype showed up many times. The gene calls are TRBV5-1 and TRBJ2-3, with 7 bases fitting TRBD1. The CDR3 spans 16 residues. After removal of 3 bases from V and 3 bases from J, the junction contained 10 bases not matched to a gene. Germline V CDR1 and CDR2: SGHRS, YFSETQ. The CDR3 here is CASSSAGTAITDTQYF. CDR3 nucleotides: TGCGCCAGCAGCTCTGCCGGGACAGCTATTACAGATACGCAGTATTTT. Looking up the rest from reference TRBV5-1 and TRBJ2-3 gives the full variable domain: KAGVTQTPRYLIKTRGQQVTLSCSPISGHRSVSWYQQTPGQGLQFLFEYFSETQRNKGNFPGRFSGRQFSNSRSEMNVSTLELGDSALYLCASSSAGTAITDTQYFGPGTRLTVL.

This clonotype was seen ten or more times. CDR3 protein: CASSYEGTGNTGELFF. The CDR3 DNA sequence: TGCGCCAGCAGCTACGAAGGGACAGGGAACACCGGGGAGCTGTTTTTT. The rearrangement joins TRBV5-1 to TRBJ2-2; TRBD1 aligns across 8 bases. V lost 3 bases to trimming and J lost 1 base; unmatched junction nucleotides: 5. The V gene's germline CDR1 is SGHRS and CDR2 YFSETQ. This CDR3 is built from 16 residues.

This clonotype was seen a handful of times. This chain links TRBV7-9 with TRBJ2-7, with D hard to call. The CDR3 extends over 12 amino acids. The V gene lost 4 bases and the J gene lost 6 bases, with 10 bases spanning the gap. The germline CDR1 and CDR2 sequences are SEHNR and FQNEAQ (reference sequence). CDR3 loop: CASSYLSSEQYF. CDR3 bases: TGTGCCAGCAGCTACCTCAGCAGCGAGCAGTACTTC.

The CDR3 DNA reads as TGTGCCTGGAGTCCTAGCAGCTATGGCTACACCTTC. Translation gives CAWSPSSYGYTF. The chain employs TRBV30 and TRBJ1-2, with unresolved D. Trimming pared 2 bases from V and 4 bases from J, leaving 8 bases between. Germline V CDR1 and CDR2: GTSNPN, SVGIG (reference sequence). There are 12 residues in the CDR3.

The chain is built from TRBV10-2 and TRBJ1-3; 7 nucleotides match TRBD1. This CDR3 spans 14 amino acids. V gave up 3 bases and J gave up 4 bases; unmatched junction bases: 3. The germline V gene has CDR1 WSHSY and CDR2 SAAADI. The CDR3 sequence is CASSETGEGNTIYF. The CDR3, as DNA: TGCGCCAGCAGTGAAACAGGGGAGGGAAACACCATATATTTT.